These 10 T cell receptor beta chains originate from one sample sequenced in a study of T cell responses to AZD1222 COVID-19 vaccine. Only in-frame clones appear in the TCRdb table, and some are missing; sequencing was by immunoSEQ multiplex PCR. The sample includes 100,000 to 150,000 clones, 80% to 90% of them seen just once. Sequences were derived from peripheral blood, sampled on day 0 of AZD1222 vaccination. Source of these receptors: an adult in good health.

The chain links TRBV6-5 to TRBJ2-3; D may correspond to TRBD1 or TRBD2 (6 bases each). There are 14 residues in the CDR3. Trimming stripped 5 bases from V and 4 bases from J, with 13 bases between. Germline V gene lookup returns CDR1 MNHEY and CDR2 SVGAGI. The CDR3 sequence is CASSRLGGPDTQYF. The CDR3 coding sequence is TGTGCCAGCAGTCGTTTGGGGGGCCCAGATACGCAGTATTTT.

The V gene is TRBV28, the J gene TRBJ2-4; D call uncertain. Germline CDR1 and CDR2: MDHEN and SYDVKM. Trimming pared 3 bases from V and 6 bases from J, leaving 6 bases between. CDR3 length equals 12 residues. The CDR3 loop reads CASSLSRNIQYF. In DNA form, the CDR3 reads TGTGCCAGCAGTTTGAGTAGAAACATTCAGTACTTC.

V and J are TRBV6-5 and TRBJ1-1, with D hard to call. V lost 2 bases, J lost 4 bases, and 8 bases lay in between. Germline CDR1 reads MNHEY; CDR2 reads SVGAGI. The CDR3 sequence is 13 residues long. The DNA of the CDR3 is TGTGCCAGCAGTTACGGGGAGGGCACTGAAGCTTTCTTT. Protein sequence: CASSYGEGTEAFF.

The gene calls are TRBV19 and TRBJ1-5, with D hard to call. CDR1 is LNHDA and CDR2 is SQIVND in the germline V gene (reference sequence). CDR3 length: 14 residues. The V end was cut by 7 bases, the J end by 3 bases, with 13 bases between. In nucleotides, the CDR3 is TGTGCCAGTACCCTTGACCACCTCAATCAGCCCCAGCATTTT. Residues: CASTLDHLNQPQHF.

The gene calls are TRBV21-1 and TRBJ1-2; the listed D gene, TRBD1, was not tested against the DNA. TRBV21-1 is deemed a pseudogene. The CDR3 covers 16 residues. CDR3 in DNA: TGTGCCAGCAGCAATAGCACCTCCGGGACAGAGGGGGGCTACACCTTC. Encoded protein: CASSNSTSGTEGGYTF.

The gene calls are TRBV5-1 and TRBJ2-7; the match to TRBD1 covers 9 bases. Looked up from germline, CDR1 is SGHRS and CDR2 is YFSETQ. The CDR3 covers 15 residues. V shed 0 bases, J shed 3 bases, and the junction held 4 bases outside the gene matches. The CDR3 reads CASSLGPGQGYEQYF. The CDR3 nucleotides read TGCGCCAGCAGCTTGGGTCCGGGACAGGGCTACGAGCAGTACTTC.

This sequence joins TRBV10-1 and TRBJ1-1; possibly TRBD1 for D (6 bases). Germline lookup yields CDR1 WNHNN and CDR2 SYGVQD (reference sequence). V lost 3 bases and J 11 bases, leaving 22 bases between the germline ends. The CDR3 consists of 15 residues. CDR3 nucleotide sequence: TGCGCCAGCAGTGACAGGGGTTGGGGACGCGCTGGGGCTTTCTTT. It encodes CASSDRGWGRAGAFF.

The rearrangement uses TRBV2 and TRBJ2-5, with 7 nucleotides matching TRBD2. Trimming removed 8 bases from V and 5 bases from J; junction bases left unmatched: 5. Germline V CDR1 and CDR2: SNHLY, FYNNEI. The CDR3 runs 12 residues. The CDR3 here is CASGRADETQYF. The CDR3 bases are TGTGCCAGCGGGAGGGCAGATGAGACCCAGTACTTC.

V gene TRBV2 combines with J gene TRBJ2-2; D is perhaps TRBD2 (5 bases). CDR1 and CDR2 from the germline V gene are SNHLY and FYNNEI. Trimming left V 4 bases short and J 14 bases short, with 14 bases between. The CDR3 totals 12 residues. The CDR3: CASSGDTPGLFF. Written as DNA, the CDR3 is TGTGCCAGCAGTGGAGACACCCCGGGACTGTTTTTT.

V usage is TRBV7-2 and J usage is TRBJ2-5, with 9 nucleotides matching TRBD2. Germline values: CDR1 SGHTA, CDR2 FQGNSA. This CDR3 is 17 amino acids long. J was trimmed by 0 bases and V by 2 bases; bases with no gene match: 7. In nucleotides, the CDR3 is TGTGCCAGCAGCTTAACGCTAGCGGGAACCTACCAAGAGACCCAGTACTTC. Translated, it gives CASSLTLAGTYQETQYF.